This T cell receptor (beta chain) was recorded in a study of technical replicates of blood from a handful of donors (dated by TCRdb to the late 2010s). Receptor amplification or capture employed the immunoSEQ multiplex PCR assay. TCRdb provides this immuneACCESS table in a form limited to in-frame rearrangements. Some clones are lacking; in checked studies, under half of them reflect an unresolved V gene, and why the rest are absent is not known. The sample table shows roughly 76,000 clones, and roughly 92% are seen once. 0.25% to 0.3% of the sample lies in the top ten. With regard to this clone: The antigen it recognizes is unknown. No much larger clone exists at a distance of one base, and base qualities are not known.

V loses 6 bases at its end and J loses 0 bases; junction bases beyond the gene matches: 19. The germline V gene specifies MDHEN as CDR1 and SYDVKM as CDR2. From the cysteine up to the phenylalanine, the CDR3 has a length of 20 residues. The entry retains the CDR3 DNA only, 60 bases that are in frame from base 1. Sequencing used T cells isolated from PBMCs. The clonotype comes from a human donor in good health. The sequence is built from TRBV28 and TRBJ1-4; TRBD1 lines up with 7 middle nucleotides. The DNA is TGTGCCAGCAGCCCTCGCCGAGTCGGGACAGAACCTGCAACTAATGAAAAACTGTTTTTT. Its protein product is CASSPRRVGTEPATNEKLFF. Reference TRBV28 and TRBJ1-4 genes cover what lies past the CDR3, so the full variable domain is DVKVTQSSRYLVKRTGEKVFLECVQDMDHENMFWYRQDPGLGLRLIYFSYDVKMKEKGDIPEGYSVSREKKERFSLILESASTNQTSMYLCASSPRRVGTEPATNEKLFFGSGTQLSVL.